The clone carrying this TCR beta chain was observed a few times. One entry per CDR3 protein results from TCRdb running MiXCR on the 5' RACE reads. The data contain around 120,000 distinct CDR3 sequences, around 13% of them singletons. The sample comes from a study of CD8 T cells in ankylosing spondylitis. The CDR3 consists of 12 residues. The V gene lost 6 bases and the J gene lost 8 bases, with 13 bases spanning the gap. Germline CDR1 and CDR2: SQVTM and ANQGSEA. This rearrangement joins TRBV29-1 to TRBJ1-4; a weak D match, TRBD1 (6 bases). The receptor's source is a female donor with ankylosing spondylitis or in good health (not recorded which). Material for sequencing was blood, either unsorted or a sorted T cell fraction (not recorded which). CDR3 coding DNA: TGCAGCGTGGGACAATCAGGCGAAAAACTGTTTTTT. Encoded protein: CSVGQSGEKLFF.